These 9 T cell receptor beta chains were sequenced from one sample in a study of blood T cell repertoires in COVID-19. The data were produced by immunoSEQ multiplex PCR, yet TCRdb's version contains in-frame clones alone and is incomplete. The table has 55,000 to 70,000 clones, about 85% seen once. The sample consisted of peripheral blood. The receptors originated from a woman over 75 with acute or convalescent COVID-19.

The genes are TRBV28 and TRBJ1-5; TRBD1 is a possible D gene (6 bases). Trimming removed 7 bases at V and 7 bases at J, with 17 bases between. Germline CDR1 reads MDHEN; CDR2 reads SYDVKM. The CDR3 loop spans 14 amino acids. CDR3 protein: CASTYGGLGQPQHF. The CDR3, as DNA: TGTGCCAGCACGTACGGGGGGCTTGGGCAGCCCCAGCATTTT.

Written as DNA, the CDR3 is TGTGCCATCAGTGGGGGCCCAGATAGCAATCAGCCCCAGCATTTT. It is translated as CAISGGPDSNQPQHF. The chain has TRBV10-3 and TRBJ1-5, with TRBD1 as a possible D gene (5 bases). V lost 4 bases and J 0 bases, leaving 10 bases between the germline ends. Germline CDR1 ENHRY, CDR2 SYGVKD. This CDR3 comprises 15 residues.

The CDR3 sequence: CASNLGSTNYGYTF. The CDR3 coding sequence is TGTGCCAGCAACCTAGGATCGACGAACTATGGCTACACCTTC. The chain links TRBV5-8 to TRBJ1-2; D is ambiguous. V shed 6 bases and J shed 2 bases, with 14 bases lying between them. The germline CDR1 and CDR2 sequences are SGHTS and YDEGEE. The CDR3 is made up of 14 amino acids.

The chain uses TRBV30 and TRBJ1-1; 12 nucleotides align to TRBD1. This CDR3 spans 17 amino acids. Germline V gene data show CDR1 as GTSNPN and CDR2 as SVGIG (reference sequence). The V and J ends lost 3 bases and 5 bases, in that order; junction bases with no gene match: 13. CDR3 sequence reads: CAWRPIGDRGPRTEAFF. The CDR3 DNA is TGTGCCTGGAGGCCGATCGGGGACAGGGGGCCTAGGACTGAAGCTTTCTTT.

The chain links TRBV27 to TRBJ1-5; D is possibly TRBD1 (6 bases). Trimming removed 6 bases at V and 4 bases at J, with 10 bases between. This CDR3 has 13 residues. The germline V gene encodes CDR1 MNHEY and CDR2 SMNVEV (reference sequence). CDR3 loop: CASRRTVNQPQHF. CDR3 in DNA: TGTGCCAGCAGAAGGACAGTAAATCAGCCCCAGCATTTT.

This rearrangement joins TRBV15 to TRBJ1-5; possibly TRBD1 for D (5 bases). The germline gives CDR1 LNHNV, CDR2 YYDKDF (reference sequence). CDR3 size: 14 residues. V was shortened by 1 base and J by 5 bases, with 9 bases between the two germline ends. The CDR3 DNA is TGTGCCACCAGCAGAGCCGGGGGGGATCAGCCCCAGCATTTT. Protein product: CATSRAGGDQPQHF.

The chain has TRBV4-1 and TRBJ1-3, with 8 bases that match TRBD1. V lost 0 bases, J lost 2 bases, and 3 bases stayed unmatched. The CDR3 extends over 16 amino acids. Germline CDR1 and CDR2: MGHRA and YSYEKL. This CDR3 reads CASSQDEDRAGNTIYF. The CDR3 DNA reads as TGCGCCAGCAGCCAAGATGAGGACAGGGCTGGAAACACCATATATTTT.

The chain uses TRBV19 and TRBJ1-1; the D gene is possibly TRBD1 (6 bases). The germline V and J ends were trimmed by 5 bases and 4 bases, with 23 bases remaining between them. The CDR3 is 17 amino acids. CDR1 LNHDA and CDR2 SQIVND come from the germline V gene (reference sequence). CDR3 bases: TGTGCCAGTAGTGGGGTACAGGGCTCGGTCCCCTCCACTGAAGCTTTCTTT. Translated: CASSGVQGSVPSTEAFF.

This chain links TRBV7-9 with TRBJ2-7; a weak D match, TRBD2 (5 bases). The CDR3 extends over 16 amino acids. Per germline, CDR1 SEHNR and CDR2 FQNEAQ (reference sequence). V was trimmed by 7 bases and J by 3 bases, leaving 22 bases between them. CDR3 sequence reads: CASTLRGSPNRYEQYF. The DNA for the CDR3 is TGTGCCAGCACCCTCCGAGGGAGCCCAAATCGCTACGAGCAGTACTTC.